The present T cell receptor (beta chain) was sequenced within a study of cytomegalovirus exposure and HLA in healthy donors. Germline CDR1 MNHNS, CDR2 SASEGT. Deletions cut 2 bases from V and 5 bases from J, with 9 bases between. CDR3 length: 13 amino acids. Overall study findings and caveats: The tendency of first-cohort TCR clusters to co-occur in the 110 or so validation repertoires emerged from a later analysis.

Generated by immunoSEQ multiplex PCR, the TCRdb table keeps only in-frame clones and is missing some. Among around 93,000 clones listed, 85% were seen once. This clone is a singleton in its sample. Antigen: not known. This clonotype was sampled from a man younger than 35 in good health and CMV-seropositive. Sequenced: PBMCs. J is TRBJ2-5 and V is TRBV6-1; maybe TRBD1 (6 bases). This chain's CDR3 is CASSERQAETQYF. The DNA for the CDR3 is TGTGCCAGCAGTGAAAGACAGGCCGAGACCCAGTACTTC.